Shown below are 21 T cell receptor beta chains from a single sample sequenced in a study of T cells in Graves' hyperthyroidism and ophthalmopathy. Template material for amplifying TCR beta CDR3 regions consisted of RNA transcripts. With the HTBI primer set, the TCR CDR3 went through a first round of RT-PCR. TCRdb reprocessed the multiplex PCR reads via MiXCR and lists one record per CDR3 protein. The sample carries around 620,000 distinct CDR3 sequences, 12% to 15% recorded once. Sequencing used blood. The source of these receptors is a woman under 30 with Graves' ophthalmopathy.

Ten or more counts support this clonotype. The V gene is TRBV4-1, the J gene TRBJ2-1; 8 bases line up with TRBD2. With V trimmed by 5 bases and J by 2 bases, 8 bases remained unmatched. The germline gives CDR1 MGHRA, CDR2 YSYEKL. There are 16 residues in the CDR3. CDR3 bases: TGCGCCAGCAGCACTACCGGGACTAGGGCCTACAATGAGCAGTTCTTC. Protein sequence: CASSTTGTRAYNEQFF.

This clonotype was counted many times. CDR3 coding DNA: TGTGCCAGCAGTGCCCCGGGACAGGGGCCGTCCAATCAGCCCCAGCATTTT. As protein: CASSAPGQGPSNQPQHF. V usage is TRBV2 and J usage is TRBJ1-5; 10 bases fit TRBD1. CDR3 length equals 17 residues. Unmatched junction bases numbered 9, after V lost 4 bases and J lost 3 bases. The V gene's germline CDR1 is SNHLY and CDR2 FYNNEI.

This clonotype showed up many times. At one end, the junction sequence differs from germline, possibly due to a read error. The J gene is TRBJ2-3, the V gene TRBV5-1, with D hard to call. This CDR3 has 12 amino acids. Germline V gene lookup returns CDR1 SGHRS and CDR2 YFSETQ. CDR3 DNA: TGTGCCAGCAGCGTCAGCACAGATACGCAGTATTTT. Translated, it gives CASSVSTDTQYF.

CDR3 residues: CASSQGTSGVNNEQFF. The DNA of the CDR3 is TGCGCCAGCAGCCAAGGGACTAGCGGGGTTAACAATGAGCAGTTCTTC. V is TRBV4-3 and J is TRBJ2-1, with 12 bases that match TRBD2. Germline V CDR1 and CDR2: LGHNA, YSLEER. Trimming took 1 base from V and 5 from J; bases not matched to a gene: 3. The CDR3 runs to 16 residues.

This clonotype appeared many times. J is TRBJ2-1 and V is TRBV3-1; 13 bases map to TRBD2. The CDR3 has 12 amino acids. Losses at the gene ends were 8 bases for V and 11 bases for J; bases not matched to a gene: 3. Germline V gives CDR1 LGHDT, CDR2 YNNKEL (reference sequence). CDR3 nucleotides: TGTGCCAGCCTAGGGACTAGCGGGAAGCAGTTCTTC. Its protein is CASLGTSGKQFF.

This clonotype was counted a few times. V and J are TRBV19 and TRBJ1-1; 8 bases line up with TRBD1. The trim removed 6 bases at V and 0 bases at J, leaving 0 bases unmatched. CDR1 is LNHDA, CDR2 SQIVND, per germline (reference sequence). The CDR3 consists of 13 residues. The CDR3 DNA sequence: TGTGCCAGTAGACAGGGGGTGAACACTGAAGCTTTCTTT. It specifies CASRQGVNTEAFF.

This clonotype has a handful of counts. This chain joins TRBV28 and TRBJ1-2, with unresolved D. CDR3 size: 18 residues. V lost 8 bases and J lost 0, with 25 bases in between. Germline CDR1 and CDR2: MDHEN and SYDVKM. DNA of the CDR3: TGTGCCAGCTTACTGACGGAGGATTACTCCGCATCTAACTATGGCTACACCTTC. It yields the protein CASLLTEDYSASNYGYTF.

The table lists this clonotype with a few counts. The chain links TRBV15 to TRBJ2-7; TRBD1 matches 7 bases. The V gene's germline CDR1 is LNHNV and CDR2 YYDKDF (reference sequence). The CDR3 consists of 16 residues. V lost 0 bases, J lost 3 bases, and 8 bases stayed unmatched. This CDR3 reads CATSRDYSGQHYEQYF. CDR3 nucleotides: TGTGCCACCAGCAGAGATTATTCGGGACAGCACTACGAGCAGTACTTC.

The chain links TRBV20-1 to TRBJ1-5, with 9 bases matching TRBD1. This CDR3 has 15 residues. The germline CDR1 and CDR2 sequences are DFQATT and SNEGSKA (reference sequence). J gave up 9 bases and V 6 bases, and 15 bases lay outside the gene matches. The DNA for the CDR3 is TGCAGTGCGACGCCCGGGACAGGGTATGGACGGCCCCAGCATTTT. Residues: CSATPGTGYGRPQHF.

This clonotype has a count of ten or more. J is TRBJ2-7 and V is TRBV12-3 or TRBV12-4; D unclear. The CDR3 totals 12 residues. V dropped 6 bases and J dropped 3 bases, with 9 bases sitting between them. The CDR3 DNA reads as TGTGCCAGCAGCTACGTAAGCTACGAGCAGTACTTC. It specifies CASSYVSYEQYF.

This clonotype was observed many times. The rearrangement joins TRBV9 to TRBJ1-1; 7 nucleotides match TRBD1. This CDR3 has 15 amino acids. Germline CDR1 and CDR2: SGDLS and YYNGEE. Losses at the gene ends were 2 bases for V and 1 base for J; bases not matched to a gene: 5. As DNA, the CDR3 is TGTGCCAGCAGCGTGAACCACAGGGGGAACACTGAAGCTTTCTTT. The encoded protein is CASSVNHRGNTEAFF.

The genes are TRBV6-1 and TRBJ2-5; 9 nucleotides align to TRBD2. The CDR3 is made up of 15 amino acids. Germline V gene lookup returns CDR1 MNHNS and CDR2 SASEGT. Unmatched junction bases numbered 10, after V lost 6 bases and J lost 5 bases. In nucleotides, the CDR3 is TGTGCCAGCAGCCCAGCGGGAGGAACGGGGGAGACCCAGTACTTC. This encodes CASSPAGGTGETQYF.

This CDR3 is CASSLSPTGGTEAFF. CDR3 in DNA: TGTGCCAGCAGCTTATCCCCGACCGGGGGAACTGAAGCTTTCTTT. The chain recombines TRBV11-2 with TRBJ1-1, with a weak D call TRBD1 (5 bases). The CDR3 runs to 15 residues. CDR1 is SGHAT and CDR2 is FQNNGV in the germline V gene. V was pared by 2 bases and J by 5 bases, with 15 bases between.

In the case of this clonotype: This may be a read error, as it is one base from a much larger clone. The chain joins TRBV7-2 to TRBJ2-1, with D possibly TRBD2 on 8 matching bases. CDR1 is SGHTA, CDR2 FQGNSA, per germline. V was shortened by 1 base and J by 8 bases, with 15 bases between the two germline ends. This CDR3 is built from 15 residues. The DNA for the CDR3 is TGTACCAGCAGCTTAGAGGGACTAGGGGGCTATGAGCAGTTCTTC. It specifies CTSSLEGLGGYEQFF.

This clonotype was observed many times. The chain carries TRBV11-1 and TRBJ2-7, with a possible D match to TRBD2 (7 bases). This CDR3 has 16 residues. The V and J ends lost 1 base and 4 bases respectively, with 17 bases between them. The V gene's germline CDR1 is SGHAT and CDR2 FQDESV (reference sequence). In nucleotides, the CDR3 is TGTGCCAGCAGCTTAGACTCGGGGGGCACCTTTTACGAGCAGTACTTC. This encodes CASSLDSGGTFYEQYF.

This clonotype has a count of ten or more. This chain uses TRBV6-1 with TRBJ1-2; tentatively, D is TRBD1 (5 bases). This CDR3 contains 15 residues. V was shortened by 1 base and J by 4 bases, with 13 bases between the two germline ends. Germline CDR1 is MNHNS and CDR2 is SASEGT. The CDR3 is CASSEDQGSSYGYTF. CDR3 bases: TGTGCCAGCAGTGAAGACCAGGGTTCCAGCTATGGCTACACCTTC.

This clonotype was observed many times. The chain uses TRBV3-1 and TRBJ2-1; 8 nucleotides match TRBD2. This CDR3 spans 16 amino acids. The germline CDR1 and CDR2 sequences are LGHDT and YNNKEL (reference sequence). Unmatched junction bases numbered 2, after V lost 1 base and J lost 0 bases. CDR3 amino acids: CASSQAGRGSYNEQFF. The DNA for the CDR3 is TGTGCCAGCAGCCAAGCCGGGAGGGGCTCCTACAATGAGCAGTTCTTC.

This clonotype was seen a handful of times. The genes are TRBV27 and TRBJ1-4; D gene uncertain. The length of the CDR3 is 17 residues. The germline V and J ends were trimmed by 0 bases and 11 bases, with 22 bases remaining between them. Germline CDR1 and CDR2: MNHEY and SMNVEV (reference sequence). CDR3 DNA sequence: TGTGCCAGCAGTTTATCTCCCCAGGAGGTGGCTAAGACGAAACTGTTTTTT. Its translation: CASSLSPQEVAKTKLFF.

This clonotype was seen ten or more times. The chain joins TRBV18 to TRBJ1-5; no firm D call. The CDR3 has 16 residues. Germline V CDR1 and CDR2: KGHSH, LQKENI. V lost 5 bases and J 0 bases, leaving 14 bases between the germline ends. CDR3 DNA: TGTGCCAGCTCAGAAGGCAGCCTTTATAGCAATCAGCCCCAGCATTTT. Translation gives CASSEGSLYSNQPQHF.

V gene TRBV11-2 combines with J gene TRBJ2-1; perhaps TRBD2 as D (6 bases). The CDR3 consists of 13 residues. The ends were cut back, 5 bases at V and 12 bases at J, with 17 bases in the middle. Per germline, CDR1 SGHAT and CDR2 FQNNGV. Here the CDR3 DNA reads TGTGCCAGCAGCGGATCCGGGGACTTTAGGCAGTTCTTC. Translation: CASSGSGDFRQFF.

The gene calls are TRBV6-1 and TRBJ2-7, with TRBD2 matching 13 bases. Germline CDR1 is MNHNS and CDR2 is SASEGT. The CDR3 covers 17 residues. V gave up 5 bases and J gave up 5 bases; unmatched junction bases: 12. The CDR3 protein is CASSQSPGTSGDNEQYF. For the CDR3, the DNA is TGTGCCAGCAGTCAATCTCCAGGGACTAGCGGGGACAACGAGCAGTACTTC.